These 8 T cell receptor beta chains were all obtained from the same sample, sequenced in a study of T cell repertoires in cytomegalovirus infection. Their target antigens are unknown. TCRdb analysed the reads with MiXCR anew, one entry per CDR3 protein. The sample lists approximately 470,000 distinct CDR3 sequences, roughly 46% occurring once. Here the sequenced sample was cultured PBMCs, taken from culture after CMV antigen stimulation. These receptors came from a human donor in good health (CMV status not recorded). Some clones in this sample may be carry-over from other donors' samples.

This clonotype has just a few counts. The chain couples TRBV7-2 to TRBJ1-6; 7 bases agree with TRBD1. The CDR3 covers 17 residues. Trimming took 1 base from V and 0 from J; bases not matched to a gene: 3. Per the germline V gene, CDR1 is SGHTA and CDR2 is FQGNSA. This CDR3 is CASSLVTGSSYNSPLHF. In DNA form, the CDR3 reads TGTGCCAGCAGCTTAGTGACAGGGAGCTCCTATAATTCACCCCTCCACTTT.

This clonotype was seen ten or more times. The chain combines TRBV7-8 with TRBJ2-5; D unresolved. CDR3 size: 11 residues. V lost 5 bases and J lost 5, with 6 bases in between. Germline loops: CDR1 SGHVS, CDR2 FQNEAQ. The CDR3 sequence is CASSQLETQYF. The CDR3 nucleotides are TGTGCCAGCAGCCAACTGGAGACCCAGTACTTC.

This clonotype was detected a few times. The rearrangement uses TRBV12-3 or TRBV12-4 and TRBJ2-1; no clear D. The CDR3 contains 12 residues. The V gene lost 5 bases and the J gene lost 7 bases, with 9 bases spanning the gap. CDR3 sequence: CASSTRGNEQFF. In nucleotides, the CDR3 is TGTGCCAGCAGTACCCGTGGGAATGAGCAGTTCTTC.

The chain is built from TRBV6-2 or TRBV6-3 and TRBJ2-5; D is possibly TRBD2 (6 bases). Germline CDR1 and CDR2: MNHEY and SVGEGT. V shed 2 bases and J shed 4 bases, with 8 bases lying between them. This CDR3 contains 13 residues. The CDR3 bases are TGTGCCAGCAGTTACGCGGGAACAGAGACCCAGTACTTC. This translates into CASSYAGTETQYF.

This clonotype was picked up many times. The chain has TRBV7-2 and TRBJ2-7; no clear D. Germline V lookup: CDR1 SGHTA, CDR2 FQGNSA. V lost 2 bases, J lost 4 bases, and 9 bases lay in between. The CDR3 length is 13 residues. The CDR3 loop reads CASSLRLVYEQYF. The DNA of the CDR3 is TGTGCCAGCAGCTTAAGACTTGTGTACGAGCAGTACTTC.

The V and J genes are TRBV6-1 and TRBJ2-1; D possibly corresponds to TRBD2 (7 bases). Trimming pared 2 bases from V and 10 bases from J, leaving 18 bases between. The V gene's germline CDR1 is MNHNS and CDR2 SASEGT. The CDR3 has 15 residues. DNA for the CDR3: TGTGCCAGCAGTGAAAGGGCGGGGGCGCCGTGGGAGCAGTTCTTC. Its protein is CASSERAGAPWEQFF.

The CDR3 here is CASRKRSGNTIYF. The CDR3, as DNA: TGTGCCAGCAGGAAGAGGTCTGGAAACACCATATATTTT. This chain uses TRBV6-5 with TRBJ1-3; D is ambiguous. Germline V gene lookup returns CDR1 MNHEY and CDR2 SVGAGI. The CDR3 is 13 residues long. Deletions cut 6 bases from V and 1 base from J, with 7 bases between.

The chain is built from TRBV6-5 and TRBJ2-2; 11 bases match TRBD2. The germline V gene encodes CDR1 MNHEY and CDR2 SVGAGI. This CDR3 comprises 16 residues. V trimming: 6 bases; J trimming: 2 bases; junction bases outside the gene matches: 5. CDR3 DNA: TGTGCCAGCAGCCCCCTAGCGGGGGGTAACACCGGGGAGCTGTTTTTT. Translated: CASSPLAGGNTGELFF.